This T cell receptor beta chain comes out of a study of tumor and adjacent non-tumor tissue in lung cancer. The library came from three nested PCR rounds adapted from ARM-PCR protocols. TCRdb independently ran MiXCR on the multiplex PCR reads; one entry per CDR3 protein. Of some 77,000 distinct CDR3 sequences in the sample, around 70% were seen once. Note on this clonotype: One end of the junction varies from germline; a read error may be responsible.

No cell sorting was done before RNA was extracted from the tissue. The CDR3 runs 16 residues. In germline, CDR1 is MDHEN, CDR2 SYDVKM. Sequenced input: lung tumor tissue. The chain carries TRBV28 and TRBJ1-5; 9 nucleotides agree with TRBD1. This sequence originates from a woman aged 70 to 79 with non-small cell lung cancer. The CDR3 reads CASSTTGQGSNEPQHF. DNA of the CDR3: TGTGCCAGCTCTACAACGGGACAGGGAAGCAATGAGCCCCAGCATTTT. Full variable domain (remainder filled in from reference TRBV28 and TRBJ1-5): DVKVTQSSRYLVKRTGEKVFLECVQDMDHENMFWYRQDPGLGLRLIYFSYDVKMKEKGDIPEGYSVSREKKERFSLILESASTNQTSMYLCASSTTGQGSNEPQHFGDGTRLSIL.